These 14 T cell receptor beta chains came from one sample sequenced in a study of control samples from healthy donors and cancer patients. Sequencing was performed with immunoSEQ multiplex PCR; in TCRdb, only in-frame clones are kept and a portion is missing. The data show 100,000 to 150,000 clones, with approximately 92% seen just once and less than 6% held by the top ten. The sequenced material came from blood. These receptors were obtained from a man aged 18-30 years in good health.

V and J are TRBV20-1 and TRBJ2-1, with D possibly being TRBD2 (7 bases). Germline lookup yields CDR1 DFQATT and CDR2 SNEGSKA (reference sequence). This CDR3 region has 13 residues. V was pared by 3 bases and J by 12 bases, with 18 bases between. CDR3 sequence (DNA): TGCAGTGCTAGTGGGGCGGGGGCCCTCGCGCAGTTCTTC. Its protein product is CSASGAGALAQFF.

The rearrangement links TRBV6-4 to TRBJ2-2; D call uncertain. Germline V CDR1 and CDR2: MRHNA, SNTAGT. This CDR3 region has 13 residues. V was pared by 3 bases and J by 1 base, with 3 bases between. This CDR3 reads CASSEGNTGELFF. The DNA for the CDR3 is TGTGCCAGCAGTGAGGGGAACACCGGGGAGCTGTTTTTT.

This rearrangement joins TRBV5-1 to TRBJ2-5; no reliable D call. V shed 0 bases and J shed 7 bases, with 7 bases lying between them. This CDR3 has 12 residues. Germline V gene sequence: CDR1 SGHRS, CDR2 YFSETQ. This CDR3 reads CASSLVRGTQYF. CDR3 bases: TGCGCCAGCAGCTTGGTTCGAGGGACCCAGTACTTC.

V gene TRBV25-1 combines with J gene TRBJ1-4, with D possibly TRBD1 on 5 matching bases. Germline V CDR1 and CDR2: MGHDK, SYGVNS. V lost 5 bases and J 6 bases, leaving 16 bases between the germline ends. The CDR3 extends over 15 amino acids. CDR3 in amino acids: CASSIPRDRDEKLFF. The CDR3 DNA reads as TGTGCCAGCAGTATCCCCCGGGACCGCGATGAAAAACTGTTTTTT.

The chain joins TRBV3-1 (or the pseudogene TRBV3-2) to TRBJ1-1, with TRBD1 identical over 8 bases. The CDR3 loop spans 16 amino acids. Germline-derived CDR1 and CDR2 are LGHDT and YNNKEL (reference sequence). Germline trimming cut 1 base from V and 0 bases from J; bases unmatched to any gene: 4. For the CDR3, the DNA is TGTGCCAGCAGCCAAGGTTGGACAGGGATGAACACTGAAGCTTTCTTT. Translating gives CASSQGWTGMNTEAFF.

This clone came up once. The chain combines TRBV6-5 with TRBJ1-1; 10 bases agree with TRBD1. Germline assignment: CDR1 MNHEY and CDR2 SVGAGI. Trimming at V came to 6 bases and at J to 13 bases, leaving 14 bases not matched to a gene. This CDR3 is built from 14 residues. The DNA of the CDR3 is TGTGCCAGCAGCGCCGCTGACAGGGGGCGCTACGTTTTCTTT. This codes for CASSAADRGRYVFF.

In DNA form, the CDR3 reads TGTGCCAGCAGCCTGGGACTGAGCTCCTACGAGCAGTACTTC. Amino acid sequence: CASSLGLSSYEQYF. The rearrangement joins TRBV3-1 (or the pseudogene TRBV3-2) to TRBJ2-7; possible D gene TRBD2, 6 bases. CDR3 length: 14 amino acids. Germline CDR1 is LGHDT and CDR2 is YNNKEL (reference sequence). V gave up 4 bases and J gave up 0 bases, with 10 bases separating them.

V is TRBV5-5 and J is TRBJ1-1, with D perhaps matching TRBD1 (5 bases). The CDR3 has 16 amino acids. Germline CDR1 SGHKS, CDR2 YYEKEE (reference sequence). V gave up 3 bases and J gave up 7 bases, with 22 bases separating them. The CDR3 nucleotides read TGTGCCAGCAGCTCGCCCTACCTTACATCAGGGAATGAAGCTTTCTTT. Translated, it gives CASSSPYLTSGNEAFF.

The V and J genes are TRBV11-2 and TRBJ2-5; no firm D call. V was shortened by 6 bases and J by 0 bases, with 11 bases between the two germline ends. Germline V CDR1 and CDR2: SGHAT, FQNNGV. This CDR3 is 14 amino acids long. DNA of the CDR3: TGTGCCAGCAGACCTTTGTCCTACCAAGAGACCCAGTACTTC. This sequence encodes CASRPLSYQETQYF.

The V gene is TRBV6-5, the J gene TRBJ1-4, with TRBD1 matching over 8 bases. The CDR3 runs to 15 residues. CDR1 and CDR2 from the germline V gene are MNHEY and SVGAGI. J lost 8 bases, V lost 5 bases, and 10 bases had no gene match. CDR3 sequence (DNA): TGTGCCAGCAGTCCTTTGACAGGGGCGGGGGAAAAACTGTTTTTT. Amino acids: CASSPLTGAGEKLFF.

The chain has TRBV3-1 (or the pseudogene TRBV3-2) and TRBJ2-1; D uncertain. This CDR3 is 16 amino acids long. The germline CDR1 and CDR2 sequences are LGHDT and YNNKEL (reference sequence). V was shortened by 4 bases and J by 8 bases, with 21 bases between the two germline ends. CDR3 amino acids: CASSLQVGLGGHEQFF. The CDR3 DNA reads as TGTGCCAGCAGCCTACAAGTAGGTCTGGGTGGGCATGAGCAGTTCTTC.

V usage is TRBV6-6 and J usage is TRBJ1-6; TRBD1 aligns across 7 bases. The trim removed 2 bases at V and 8 bases at J, leaving 3 bases unmatched. This CDR3 has 14 residues. Per germline, CDR1 MNHNY and CDR2 SVGAGI (reference sequence). The CDR3 DNA follows: TGTGCCAGCAGTTACCGGCAGGGGGATTCACCCCTCCACTTT. Its protein is CASSYRQGDSPLHF.

The chain couples TRBV27 to TRBJ1-1; D ambiguous. V gave up 5 bases and J gave up 1 base, with 14 bases separating them. Germline V gene lookup returns CDR1 MNHEY and CDR2 SMNVEV (reference sequence). This CDR3 is built from 15 residues. The CDR3 DNA reads as TGTGCCAGCAGTCCGTCGGCAGGTAGGAACACTGAAGCTTTCTTT. The encoded protein is CASSPSAGRNTEAFF.

V gene TRBV5-6 combines with J gene TRBJ2-7; 10 nucleotides match TRBD1. The CDR3 is 14 amino acids. CDR1 and CDR2 from the germline V gene are SGHDT and YYEEEE. V was clipped by 4 bases and J by 5 bases; unmatched bases: 6. In DNA form, the CDR3 reads TGTGCCAGCAGCGGGGGACAGGGGAGGCACGAGCAGTACTTC. The encoded protein is CASSGGQGRHEQYF.